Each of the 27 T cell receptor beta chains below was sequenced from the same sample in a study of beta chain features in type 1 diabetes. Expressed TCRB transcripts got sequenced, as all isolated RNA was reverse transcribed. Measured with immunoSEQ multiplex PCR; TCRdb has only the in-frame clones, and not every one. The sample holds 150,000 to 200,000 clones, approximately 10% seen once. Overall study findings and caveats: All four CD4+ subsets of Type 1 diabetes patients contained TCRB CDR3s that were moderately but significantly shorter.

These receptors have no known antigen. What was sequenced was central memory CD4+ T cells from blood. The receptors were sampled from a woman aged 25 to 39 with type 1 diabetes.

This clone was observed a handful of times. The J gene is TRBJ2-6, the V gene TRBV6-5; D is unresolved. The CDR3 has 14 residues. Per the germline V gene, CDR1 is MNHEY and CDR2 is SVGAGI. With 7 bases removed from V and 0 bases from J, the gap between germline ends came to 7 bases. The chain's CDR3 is CASKGGSGANVLTF. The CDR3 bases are TGTGCCAGCAAAGGCGGCTCTGGGGCCAACGTCCTGACTTTC.

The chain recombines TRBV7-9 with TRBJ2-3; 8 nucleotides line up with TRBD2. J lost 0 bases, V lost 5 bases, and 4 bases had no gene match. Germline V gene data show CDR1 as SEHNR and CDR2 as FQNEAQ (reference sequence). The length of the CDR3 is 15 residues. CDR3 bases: TGTGCCAGCAGCCCCACTAGCGGCAGCACAGATACGCAGTATTTT. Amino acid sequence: CASSPTSGSTDTQYF.

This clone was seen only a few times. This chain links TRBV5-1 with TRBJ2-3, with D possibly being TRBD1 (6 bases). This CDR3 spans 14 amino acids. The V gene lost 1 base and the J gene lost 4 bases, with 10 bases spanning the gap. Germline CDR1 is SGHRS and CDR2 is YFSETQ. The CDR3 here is CASSLLTGSDTQYF. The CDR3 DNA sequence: TGCGCCAGCAGCTTGTTAACAGGGTCAGATACGCAGTATTTT.

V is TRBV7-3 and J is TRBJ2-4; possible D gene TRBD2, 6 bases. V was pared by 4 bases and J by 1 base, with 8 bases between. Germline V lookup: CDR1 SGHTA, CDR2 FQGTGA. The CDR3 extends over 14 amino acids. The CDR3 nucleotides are TGTGCCAGCAGCTCCGGAGGGGCCAAAAACATTCAGTACTTC. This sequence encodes CASSSGGAKNIQYF.

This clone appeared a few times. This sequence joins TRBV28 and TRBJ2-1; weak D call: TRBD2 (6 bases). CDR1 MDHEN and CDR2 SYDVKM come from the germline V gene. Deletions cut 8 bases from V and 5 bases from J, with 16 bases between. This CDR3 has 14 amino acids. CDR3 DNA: TGTGCCAGCGGCGGGGCCACGCACGACAATGAGCAGTTCTTC. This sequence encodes CASGGATHDNEQFF.

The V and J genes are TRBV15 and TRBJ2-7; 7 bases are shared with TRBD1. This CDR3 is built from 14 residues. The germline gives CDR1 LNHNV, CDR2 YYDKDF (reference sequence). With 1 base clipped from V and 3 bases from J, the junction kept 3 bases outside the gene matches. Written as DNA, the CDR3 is TGTGCCACCAGCAGAGGACAGGGCGTCTACGAGCAGTACTTC. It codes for CATSRGQGVYEQYF. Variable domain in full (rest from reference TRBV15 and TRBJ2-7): DAMVIQNPRYQVTQFGKPVTLSCSQTLNHNVMYWYQQKSSQAPKLLFHYYDKDFNNEADTPDNFQSRRPNTSFCFLDIRSPGLGDTAMYLCATSRGQGVYEQYFGPGTRLTVT.

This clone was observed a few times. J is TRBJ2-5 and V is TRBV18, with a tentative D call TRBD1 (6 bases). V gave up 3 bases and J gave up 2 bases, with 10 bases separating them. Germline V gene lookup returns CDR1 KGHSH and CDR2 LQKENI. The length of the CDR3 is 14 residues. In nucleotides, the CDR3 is TGTGCCAGCTCACCCGGACAGATTCAAGAGACCCAGTACTTC. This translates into CASSPGQIQETQYF. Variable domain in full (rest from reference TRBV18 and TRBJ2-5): NAGVMQNPRHLVRRRGQEARLRCSPMKGHSHVYWYRQLPEEGLKFMVYLQKENIIDESGMPKERFSAEFPKEGPSILRIQQVVRGDSAAYFCASSPGQIQETQYFGPGTRLLVL.

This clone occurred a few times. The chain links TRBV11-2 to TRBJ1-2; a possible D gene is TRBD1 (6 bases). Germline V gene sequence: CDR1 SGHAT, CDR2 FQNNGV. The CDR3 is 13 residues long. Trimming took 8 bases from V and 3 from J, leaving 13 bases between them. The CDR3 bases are TGTGCCAGCGGAACGACAGGCCACTATGGCTACACCTTC. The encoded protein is CASGTTGHYGYTF.

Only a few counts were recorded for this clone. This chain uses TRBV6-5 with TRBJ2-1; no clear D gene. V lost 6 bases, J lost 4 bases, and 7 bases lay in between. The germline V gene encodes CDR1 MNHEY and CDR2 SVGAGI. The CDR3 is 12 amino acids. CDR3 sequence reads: CASRSLYNEQFF. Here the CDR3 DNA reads TGTGCCAGCAGGTCCCTTTACAATGAGCAGTTCTTC.

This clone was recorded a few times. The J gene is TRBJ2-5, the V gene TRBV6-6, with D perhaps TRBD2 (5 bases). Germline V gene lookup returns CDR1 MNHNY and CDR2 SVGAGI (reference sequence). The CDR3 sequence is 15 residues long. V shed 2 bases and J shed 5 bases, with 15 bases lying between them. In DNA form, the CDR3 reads TGTGCCAGCAGTTACGCGGCCGGGGAAGGGGAGACCCAGTACTTC. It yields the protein CASSYAAGEGETQYF.

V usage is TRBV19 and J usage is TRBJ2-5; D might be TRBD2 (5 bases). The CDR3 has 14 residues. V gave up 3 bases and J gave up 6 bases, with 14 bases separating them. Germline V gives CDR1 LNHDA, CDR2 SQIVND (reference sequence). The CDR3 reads CASSISPSWQTQYF. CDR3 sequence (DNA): TGTGCCAGTAGTATCTCTCCTAGCTGGCAGACCCAGTACTTC.

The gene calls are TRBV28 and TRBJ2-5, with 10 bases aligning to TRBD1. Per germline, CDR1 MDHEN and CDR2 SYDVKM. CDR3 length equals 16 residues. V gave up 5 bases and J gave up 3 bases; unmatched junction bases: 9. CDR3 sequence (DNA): TGTGCCAGCAGTATGGGGTCAGGGACAGGGGAAGAGACCCAGTACTTC. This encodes CASSMGSGTGEETQYF.

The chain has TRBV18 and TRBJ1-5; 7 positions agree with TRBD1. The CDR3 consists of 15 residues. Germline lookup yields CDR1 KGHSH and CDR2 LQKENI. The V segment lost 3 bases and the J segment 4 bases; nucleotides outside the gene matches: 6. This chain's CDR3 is CASSPFRDRNQPQHF. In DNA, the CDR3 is TGTGCCAGCTCACCTTTTCGGGACAGAAATCAGCCCCAGCATTTT.

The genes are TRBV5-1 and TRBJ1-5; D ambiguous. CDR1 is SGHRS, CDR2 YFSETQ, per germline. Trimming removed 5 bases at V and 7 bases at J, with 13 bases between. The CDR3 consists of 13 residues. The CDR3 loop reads CASRAEAEQPQHF. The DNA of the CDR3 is TGCGCCAGCAGAGCGGAGGCAGAACAGCCCCAGCATTTT.

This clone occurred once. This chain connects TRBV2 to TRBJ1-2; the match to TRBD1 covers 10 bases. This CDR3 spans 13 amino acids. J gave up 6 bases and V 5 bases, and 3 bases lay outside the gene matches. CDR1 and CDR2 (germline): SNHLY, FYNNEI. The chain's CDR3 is CASSIGTGDGYTF. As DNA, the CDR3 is TGTGCCAGCAGTATTGGGACAGGGGATGGCTACACCTTC.

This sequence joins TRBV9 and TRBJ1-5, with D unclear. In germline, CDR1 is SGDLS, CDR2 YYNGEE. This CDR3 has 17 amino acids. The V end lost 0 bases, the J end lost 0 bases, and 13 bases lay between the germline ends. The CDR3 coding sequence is TGTGCCAGCAGCGTAGTGAGGATCCTTAATAGCAATCAGCCCCAGCATTTT. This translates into CASSVVRILNSNQPQHF.

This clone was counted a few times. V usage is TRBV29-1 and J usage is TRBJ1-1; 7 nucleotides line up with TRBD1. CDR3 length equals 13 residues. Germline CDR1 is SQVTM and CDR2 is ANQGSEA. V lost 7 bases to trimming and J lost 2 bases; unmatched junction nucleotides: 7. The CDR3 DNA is TGCAGCGCGGCCGGGACAGAAAACACTGAAGCTTTCTTT. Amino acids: CSAAGTENTEAFF.

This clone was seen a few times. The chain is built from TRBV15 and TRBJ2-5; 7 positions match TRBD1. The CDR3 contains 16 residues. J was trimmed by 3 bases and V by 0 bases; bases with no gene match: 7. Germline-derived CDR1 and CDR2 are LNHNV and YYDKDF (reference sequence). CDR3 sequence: CATSRDRVTGEETQYF. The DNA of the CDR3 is TGTGCCACCAGCAGAGATAGGGTCACAGGGGAAGAGACCCAGTACTTC.

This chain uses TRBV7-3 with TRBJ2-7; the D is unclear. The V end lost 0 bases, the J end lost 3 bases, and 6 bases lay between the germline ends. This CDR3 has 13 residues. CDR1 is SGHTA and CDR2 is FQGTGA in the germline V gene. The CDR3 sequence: CASSLTNSYEQYF. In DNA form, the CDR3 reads TGTGCCAGCAGCTTAACGAACAGCTACGAGCAGTACTTC.

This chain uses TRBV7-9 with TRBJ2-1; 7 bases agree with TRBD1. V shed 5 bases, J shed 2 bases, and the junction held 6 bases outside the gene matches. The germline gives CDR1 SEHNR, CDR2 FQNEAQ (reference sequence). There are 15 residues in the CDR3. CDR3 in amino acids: CASSPNRGTYNEQFF. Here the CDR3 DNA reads TGTGCCAGCAGCCCCAACAGGGGAACCTACAATGAGCAGTTCTTC.

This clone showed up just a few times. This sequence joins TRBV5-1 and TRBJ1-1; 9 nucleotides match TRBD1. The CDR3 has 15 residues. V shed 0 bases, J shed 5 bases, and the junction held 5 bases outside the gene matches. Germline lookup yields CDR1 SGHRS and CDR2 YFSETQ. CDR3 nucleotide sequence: TGCGCCAGCAGCTTGGTGGGACAGGGACAGACTGAAGCTTTCTTT. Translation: CASSLVGQGQTEAFF.

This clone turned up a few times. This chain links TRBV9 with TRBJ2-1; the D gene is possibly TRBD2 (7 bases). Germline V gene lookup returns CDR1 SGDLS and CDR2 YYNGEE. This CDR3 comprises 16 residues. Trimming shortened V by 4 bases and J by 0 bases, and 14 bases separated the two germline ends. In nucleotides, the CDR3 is TGTGCCAGCAGCATAGGGGGGGTGAGCTCCTACAATGAGCAGTTCTTC. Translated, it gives CASSIGGVSSYNEQFF.

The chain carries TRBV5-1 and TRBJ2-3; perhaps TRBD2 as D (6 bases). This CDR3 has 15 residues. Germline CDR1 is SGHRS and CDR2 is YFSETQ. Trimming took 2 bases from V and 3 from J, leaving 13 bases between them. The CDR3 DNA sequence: TGCGCCAGCAGCTTCTGGGGGGAGAGGACAGATACGCAGTATTTT. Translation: CASSFWGERTDTQYF.

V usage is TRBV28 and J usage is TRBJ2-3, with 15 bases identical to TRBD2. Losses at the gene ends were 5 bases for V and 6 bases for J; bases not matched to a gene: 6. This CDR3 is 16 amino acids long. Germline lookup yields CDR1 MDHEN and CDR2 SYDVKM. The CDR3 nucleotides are TGTGCCAGCAGTCACGATGGGACTAGCGGGAGGGATACGCAGTATTTT. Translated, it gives CASSHDGTSGRDTQYF.

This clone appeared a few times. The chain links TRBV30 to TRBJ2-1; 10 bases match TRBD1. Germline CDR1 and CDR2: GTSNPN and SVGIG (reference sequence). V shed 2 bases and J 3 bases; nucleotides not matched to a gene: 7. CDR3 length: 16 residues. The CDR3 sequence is CAWSPRQGASYNEQFF. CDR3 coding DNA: TGTGCCTGGAGTCCCAGACAGGGGGCGAGCTACAATGAGCAGTTCTTC. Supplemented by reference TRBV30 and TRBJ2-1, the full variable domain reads SQTIHQWPATLVQPVGSPLSLECTVEGTSNPNLYWYRQAAGRGLQLLFYSVGIGQISSEVPQNLSASRPQDRQFILSSKKLLLSDSGFYLCAWSPRQGASYNEQFFGPGTRLTVL.

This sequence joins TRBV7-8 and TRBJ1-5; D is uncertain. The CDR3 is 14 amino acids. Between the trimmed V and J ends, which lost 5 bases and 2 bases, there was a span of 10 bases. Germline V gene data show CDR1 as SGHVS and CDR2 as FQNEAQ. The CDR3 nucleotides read TGTGCCAGCAGCGACTCTAGAGGCAATCAGCCCCAGCATTTT. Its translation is CASSDSRGNQPQHF.

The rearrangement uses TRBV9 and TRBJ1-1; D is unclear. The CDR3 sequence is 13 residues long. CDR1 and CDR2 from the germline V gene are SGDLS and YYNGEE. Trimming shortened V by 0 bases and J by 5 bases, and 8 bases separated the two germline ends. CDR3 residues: CASSVDRGTEAFF. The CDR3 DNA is TGTGCCAGCAGCGTAGACCGGGGAACTGAAGCTTTCTTT.